Sequencing of this T cell receptor beta chain was carried out in a study of T cells in localized non-small cell lung cancer. The method was immunoSEQ multiplex PCR; TCRdb's version includes in-frame clones alone and lacks a portion of them. The sample holds tens of thousands of clones, around 85% seen once. The CDR3 has 16 amino acids. V lost 4 bases to trimming and J lost 1 base, with 16 bases between them. Germline values: CDR1 SEHNR, CDR2 FQNEAQ (reference sequence). This TCR came from a man aged 40 to 69 with stage II squamous cell lung carcinoma. This rearrangement joins TRBV7-9 to TRBJ1-2, with D possibly TRBD1 on 5 matching bases. The input for sequencing was PBMCs, taken before any cancer treatment. The CDR3 sequence is CASSSPLGGGNYGYTF. As DNA, the CDR3 is TGTGCCAGCAGCTCGCCCTTGGGGGGTGGTAACTATGGCTACACCTTC.